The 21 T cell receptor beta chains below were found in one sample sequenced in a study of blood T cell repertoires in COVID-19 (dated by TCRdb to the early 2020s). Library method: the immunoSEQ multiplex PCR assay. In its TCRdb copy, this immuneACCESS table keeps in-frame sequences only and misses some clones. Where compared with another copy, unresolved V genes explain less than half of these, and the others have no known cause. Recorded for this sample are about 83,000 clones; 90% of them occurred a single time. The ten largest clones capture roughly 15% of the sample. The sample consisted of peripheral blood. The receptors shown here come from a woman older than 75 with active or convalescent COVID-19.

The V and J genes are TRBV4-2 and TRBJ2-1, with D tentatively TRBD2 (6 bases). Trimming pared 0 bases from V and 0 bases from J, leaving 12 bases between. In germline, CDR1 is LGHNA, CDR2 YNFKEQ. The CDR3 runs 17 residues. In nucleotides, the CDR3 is TGTGCCAGCAGCCAAGATCCCGCGGGGTCCTCCTACAATGAGCAGTTCTTC. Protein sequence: CASSQDPAGSSYNEQFF.

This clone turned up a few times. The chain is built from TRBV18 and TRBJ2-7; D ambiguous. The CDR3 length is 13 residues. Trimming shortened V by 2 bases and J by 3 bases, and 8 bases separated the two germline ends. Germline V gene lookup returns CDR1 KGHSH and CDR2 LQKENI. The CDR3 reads CASSPAYSYEQYF. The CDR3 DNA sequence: TGTGCCAGCTCACCAGCGTATAGCTACGAGCAGTACTTC.

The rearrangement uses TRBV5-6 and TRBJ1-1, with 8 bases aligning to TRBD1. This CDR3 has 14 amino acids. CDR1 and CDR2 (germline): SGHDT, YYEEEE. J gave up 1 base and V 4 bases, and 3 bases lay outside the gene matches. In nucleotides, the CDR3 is TGTGCCAGCAGCACGACAGGGGCGAACACTGAAGCTTTCTTT. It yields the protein CASSTTGANTEAFF.

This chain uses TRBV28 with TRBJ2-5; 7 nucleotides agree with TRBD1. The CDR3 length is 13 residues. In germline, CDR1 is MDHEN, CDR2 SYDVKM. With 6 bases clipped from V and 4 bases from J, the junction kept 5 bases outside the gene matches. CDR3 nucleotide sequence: TGTGCCAGCAGAACGACAGGGACAGAGACCCAGTACTTC. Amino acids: CASRTTGTETQYF.

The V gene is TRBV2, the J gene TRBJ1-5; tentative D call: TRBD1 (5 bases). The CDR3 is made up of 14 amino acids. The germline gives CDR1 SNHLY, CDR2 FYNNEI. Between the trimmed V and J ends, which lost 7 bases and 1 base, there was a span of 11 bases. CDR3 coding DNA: TGTGCCAGCATGGTGAGACAGAGCAATCAGCCCCAGCATTTT. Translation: CASMVRQSNQPQHF. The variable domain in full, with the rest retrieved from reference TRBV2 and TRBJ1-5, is EPEVTQTPSHQVTQMGQEVILRCVPISNHLYFYWYRQILGQKVEFLVSFYNNEISEKSEIFDDQFSVERPDGSNFTLKIRSTKLEDSAMYFCASMVRQSNQPQHFGDGTRLSIL.

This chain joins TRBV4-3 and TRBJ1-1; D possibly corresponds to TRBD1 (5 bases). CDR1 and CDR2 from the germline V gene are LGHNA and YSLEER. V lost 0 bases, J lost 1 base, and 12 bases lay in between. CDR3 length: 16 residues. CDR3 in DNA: TGCGCCAGCAGCCAAGATGGGGGGGGGTCGAACACTGAAGCTTTCTTT. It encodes CASSQDGGGSNTEAFF.

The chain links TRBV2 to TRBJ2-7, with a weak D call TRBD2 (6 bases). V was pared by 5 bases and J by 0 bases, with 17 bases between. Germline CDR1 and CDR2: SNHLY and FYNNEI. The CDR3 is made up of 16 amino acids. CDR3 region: CASSRGSGFLSYEQYF. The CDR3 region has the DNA TGTGCCAGCAGTCGGGGCAGCGGGTTCCTCTCCTACGAGCAGTACTTC.

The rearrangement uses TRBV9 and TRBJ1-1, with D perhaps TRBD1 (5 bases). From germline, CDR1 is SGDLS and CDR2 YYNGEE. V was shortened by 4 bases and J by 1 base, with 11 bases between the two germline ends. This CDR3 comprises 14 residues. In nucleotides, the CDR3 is TGTGCCAGCAGCCCCCGAGACAGGAACACTGAAGCTTTCTTT. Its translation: CASSPRDRNTEAFF.

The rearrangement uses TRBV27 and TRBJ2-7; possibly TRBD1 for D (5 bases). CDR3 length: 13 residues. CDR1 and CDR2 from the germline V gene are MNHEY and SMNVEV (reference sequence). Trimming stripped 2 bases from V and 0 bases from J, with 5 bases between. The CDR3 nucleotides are TGTGCCAGCAGTTTACAGGGCTCCTACGAGCAGTACTTC. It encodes CASSLQGSYEQYF.

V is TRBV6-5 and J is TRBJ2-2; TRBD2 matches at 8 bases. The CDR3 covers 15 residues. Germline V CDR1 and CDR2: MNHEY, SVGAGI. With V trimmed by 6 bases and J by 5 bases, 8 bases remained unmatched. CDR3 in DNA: TGTGCCAGCAGCCGGGGGGGCGCGAGGACCGGGGAGCTGTTTTTT. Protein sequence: CASSRGGARTGELFF.

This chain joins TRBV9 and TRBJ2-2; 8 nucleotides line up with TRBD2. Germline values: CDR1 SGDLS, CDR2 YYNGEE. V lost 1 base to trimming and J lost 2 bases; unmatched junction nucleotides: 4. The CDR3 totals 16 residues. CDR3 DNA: TGTGCCAGCAGCGTATTCAGCGGGGGTAACACCGGGGAGCTGTTTTTT. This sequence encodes CASSVFSGGNTGELFF.

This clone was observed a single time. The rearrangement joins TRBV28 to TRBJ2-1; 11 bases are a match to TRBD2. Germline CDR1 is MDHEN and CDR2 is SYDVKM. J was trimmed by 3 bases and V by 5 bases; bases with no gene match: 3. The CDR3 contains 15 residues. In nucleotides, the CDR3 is TGTGCCAGCAGTGACCTAGCGGGGGGCTACAATGAGCAGTTCTTC. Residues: CASSDLAGGYNEQFF.

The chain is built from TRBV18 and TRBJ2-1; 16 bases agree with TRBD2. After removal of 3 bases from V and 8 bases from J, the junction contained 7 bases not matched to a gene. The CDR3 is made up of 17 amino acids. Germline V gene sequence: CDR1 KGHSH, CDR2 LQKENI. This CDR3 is CASSPAGLAGGLHEQFF. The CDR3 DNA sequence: TGTGCCAGCTCACCCGCGGGACTAGCGGGGGGGCTTCATGAGCAGTTCTTC.

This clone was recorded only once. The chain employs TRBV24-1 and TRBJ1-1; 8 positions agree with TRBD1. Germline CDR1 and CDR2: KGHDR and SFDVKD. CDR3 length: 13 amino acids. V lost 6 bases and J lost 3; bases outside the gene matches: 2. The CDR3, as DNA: TGTGCCACCAGTACACAGGGGGACACTGAAGCTTTCTTT. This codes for CATSTQGDTEAFF.

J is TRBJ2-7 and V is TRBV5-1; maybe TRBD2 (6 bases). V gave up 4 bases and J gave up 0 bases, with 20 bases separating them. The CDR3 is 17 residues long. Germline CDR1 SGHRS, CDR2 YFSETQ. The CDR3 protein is CASSPGLSTTSSYEQYF. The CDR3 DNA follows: TGCGCCAGCAGCCCGGGACTCTCTACGACAAGCTCCTACGAGCAGTACTTC.

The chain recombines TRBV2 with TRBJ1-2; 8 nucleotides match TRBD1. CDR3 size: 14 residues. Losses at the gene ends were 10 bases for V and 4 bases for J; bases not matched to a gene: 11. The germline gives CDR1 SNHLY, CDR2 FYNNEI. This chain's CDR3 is CATNSGQGFYGYTF. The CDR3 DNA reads TGTGCCACCAACTCCGGACAGGGTTTCTATGGCTACACCTTC.

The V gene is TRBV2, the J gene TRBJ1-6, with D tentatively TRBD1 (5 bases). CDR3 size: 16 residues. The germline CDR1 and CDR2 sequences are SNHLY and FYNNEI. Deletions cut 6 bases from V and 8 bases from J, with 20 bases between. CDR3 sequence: CASRRVTGTGDSPLHF. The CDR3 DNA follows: TGTGCCAGCAGGAGGGTGACCGGGACGGGGGATTCACCCCTCCACTTT.

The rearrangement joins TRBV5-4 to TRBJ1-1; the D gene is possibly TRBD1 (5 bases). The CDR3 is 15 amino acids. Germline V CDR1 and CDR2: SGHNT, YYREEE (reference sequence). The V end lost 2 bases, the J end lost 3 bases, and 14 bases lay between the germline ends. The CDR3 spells CASSLQAGGDTEAFF. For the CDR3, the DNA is TGTGCCAGCAGCTTACAAGCGGGAGGGGACACTGAAGCTTTCTTT.

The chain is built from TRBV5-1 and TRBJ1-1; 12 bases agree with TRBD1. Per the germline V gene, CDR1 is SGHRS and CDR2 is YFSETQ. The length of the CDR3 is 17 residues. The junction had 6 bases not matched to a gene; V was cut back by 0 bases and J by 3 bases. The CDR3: CASSLGGTGGADTEAFF. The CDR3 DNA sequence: TGCGCCAGCAGCTTGGGAGGGACAGGGGGCGCGGACACTGAAGCTTTCTTT.

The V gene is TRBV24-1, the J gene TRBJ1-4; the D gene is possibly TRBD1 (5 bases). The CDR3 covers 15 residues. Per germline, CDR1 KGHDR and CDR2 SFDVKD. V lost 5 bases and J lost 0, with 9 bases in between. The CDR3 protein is CATSAATATNEKLFF. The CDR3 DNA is TGTGCCACCAGTGCGGCGACAGCAACTAATGAAAAACTGTTTTTT.

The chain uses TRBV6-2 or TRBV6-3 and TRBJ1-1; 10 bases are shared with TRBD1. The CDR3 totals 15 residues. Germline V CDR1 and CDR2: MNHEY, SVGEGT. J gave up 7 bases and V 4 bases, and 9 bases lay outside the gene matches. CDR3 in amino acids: CASSWGTGVPFEAFF. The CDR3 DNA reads TGTGCCAGCAGTTGGGGGACAGGGGTCCCCTTTGAAGCTTTCTTT.